The T cell receptor beta chain described here comes from a study of blood T cell repertoires in COVID-19. Study-level information: Sources were T cells, B-cell-depleted T cells, or PBMCs; the material itself was cDNA or gDNA.

V lost 0 bases and J 2 bases, leaving 11 bases between the germline ends. Germline V gene sequence: CDR1 SGDLS, CDR2 YYNGEE. The CDR3 is 15 residues long. As processed by the authors: For nucleated cells, counts were estimated from reference gene primer amplification. This table comes from immunoSEQ multiplex PCR, and its TCRdb copy is limited to in-frame clones, with some not included. V, J and clone size reflect that table, while D and trimming were determined from the DNA. Found here are roughly 350,000 clones, 85% to 90% of them singletons; the top ten hold roughly 4.1%. Sequenced material: peripheral blood. The V and J genes are TRBV9 and TRBJ2-5; perhaps TRBD1 as D (6 bases). This clonotype was sampled from a woman aged 45 to 65 with active or convalescent COVID-19. For the CDR3, the DNA is TGTGCCAGCAGCGTAGAAGACAGGCTACAAGAGACCCAGTACTTC. Its protein is CASSVEDRLQETQYF.